These 30 T cell receptor beta chains came from one sample sequenced in a study of T cell responses to AZD1222 COVID-19 vaccine. TCRdb's table, derived via immunoSEQ multiplex PCR, lists solely in-frame clones and lacks some. The table includes 150,000 to 200,000 clones, approximately 94% detected once. Sequencing was performed on peripheral blood, taken 28 days after the second dose of the MenACWY control vaccine. The receptors were sampled from an adult who received the MenACWY meningococcal vaccine as a control.

The chain recombines TRBV7-9 with TRBJ1-1; D is undetermined. The CDR3 contains 14 residues. Germline CDR1 SEHNR, CDR2 FQNEAQ (reference sequence). V dropped 2 bases and J dropped 1 base, with 8 bases sitting between them. Here the CDR3 reads CASSLLAKNTEAFF. Written as DNA, the CDR3 is TGTGCCAGCAGCTTACTGGCCAAGAACACTGAAGCTTTCTTT.

The J gene is TRBJ2-3, the V gene TRBV2; TRBD2 matches 8 bases. CDR1 and CDR2 from the germline V gene are SNHLY and FYNNEI. The CDR3 loop spans 14 amino acids. V lost 6 bases to trimming and J lost 0 bases; unmatched junction nucleotides: 2. The chain's CDR3 is CASRAGVSTDTQYF. The CDR3 bases are TGTGCCAGCAGAGCGGGAGTGAGCACAGATACGCAGTATTTT.

With regard to this clone: Other DNA sequences in the same sample also yield this CDR3. The V call is TRBV19, the J call TRBJ1-5; D is ambiguous. CDR1 and CDR2 (germline): LNHDA, SQIVND (reference sequence). The CDR3 runs 13 residues. V gave up 2 bases and J gave up 4 bases, with 6 bases separating them. As DNA, the CDR3 is TGTGCCAGTAGTATAAAGAGAAATCAGCCCCAGCATTTT. Its protein is CASSIKRNQPQHF.

Written as DNA, the CDR3 is TGCGCCAGCAGTCATCTTGACAGAACTAATGAAAAACTGTTTTTT. This sequence encodes CASSHLDRTNEKLFF. This chain links TRBV23-1 with TRBJ1-4, with D possibly matching TRBD1 (5 bases). TRBV23-1 is identified as an open reading frame with a role that is uncertain. V was cut by 3 bases and J by 1 base, with 9 bases left in between. The CDR3 has 15 amino acids.

In DNA, the CDR3 is TGTGCCAGCAGCTCCAGGACTTGGGGAACCCAGTACTTC. This translates into CASSSRTWGTQYF. The chain is built from TRBV7-2 and TRBJ2-5; D is perhaps TRBD2 (5 bases). Germline V lookup: CDR1 SGHTA, CDR2 FQGNSA. Deletions cut 4 bases from V and 8 bases from J, with 14 bases between. The CDR3 runs to 13 residues.

This chain links TRBV9 with TRBJ2-1; D is perhaps TRBD1 (6 bases). CDR1 SGDLS and CDR2 YYNGEE come from the germline V gene. The CDR3 is 14 residues long. Trimming removed 5 bases at V and 3 bases at J, with 12 bases between. CDR3 residues: CASSPEGDYNEQFF. DNA of the CDR3: TGTGCCAGCAGTCCCGAGGGGGACTACAATGAGCAGTTCTTC.

The CDR3 loop reads CASSQEEGGPYTEAFF. The DNA of the CDR3 is TGCGCCAGCAGCCAAGAGGAGGGGGGTCCGTACACTGAAGCTTTCTTT. J is TRBJ1-1 and V is TRBV4-1, with a tentative D call TRBD1 (6 bases). CDR3 size: 16 residues. Trimming removed 0 bases at V and 3 bases at J, with 14 bases between. The germline gives CDR1 MGHRA, CDR2 YSYEKL.

The rearrangement links TRBV12-5 to TRBJ1-2, with D possibly TRBD1 on 5 matching bases. V was clipped by 5 bases and J by 5 bases, with 12 bases between them. CDR1 LGHNT and CDR2 FRNRAP come from the germline V gene. There are 13 residues in the CDR3. The CDR3 DNA is TGTGCTAGTGGTCACGGGACCTCGTATGGCTACACCTTC. It yields the protein CASGHGTSYGYTF. The variable domain in full, with the rest retrieved from reference TRBV12-5 and TRBJ1-2, is DARVTQTPRHKVTEMGQEVTMRCQPILGHNTVFWYRQTMMQGLELLAYFRNRAPLDDSGMPKDRFSAEMPDATLATLKIQPSEPRDSAVYFCASGHGTSYGYTFGSGTRLTVV.

The rearrangement joins TRBV5-3 to TRBJ1-4, with D hard to call. TRBV5-3 is an open reading frame whose function is uncertain. The CDR3 is 17 amino acids. V shed 4 bases and J shed 4 bases, with 20 bases lying between them. The chain's CDR3 is CARSLKVREPHNEKLFF. CDR3 nucleotides: TGTGCCAGAAGCCTTAAGGTTCGGGAGCCACATAATGAAAAACTGTTTTTT.

The genes are TRBV29-1 and TRBJ2-1; 13 bases fit TRBD2. Germline CDR1 reads SQVTM; CDR2 reads ANQGSEA. J was trimmed by 5 bases and V by 2 bases; bases with no gene match: 3. The length of the CDR3 is 15 residues. Here the CDR3 reads CSVEPGTSGDNEQFF. The DNA of the CDR3 is TGCAGCGTTGAACCCGGGACTAGCGGGGACAATGAGCAGTTCTTC.

The CDR3 nucleotides are TGTGCCAGCAGCTTCCGGGACAGACCCAATGAAAAACTGTTTTTT. This gives the protein CASSFRDRPNEKLFF. The rearrangement links TRBV7-3 to TRBJ1-4, with 7 nucleotides matching TRBD1. The CDR3 sequence is 15 residues long. Germline V gene data show CDR1 as SGHTA and CDR2 as FQGTGA. J was trimmed by 5 bases and V by 3 bases; bases with no gene match: 6.

This clone came up once. The chain recombines TRBV28 with TRBJ2-7; D is possibly TRBD1 (5 bases). There are 16 residues in the CDR3. Trimming stripped 2 bases from V and 2 bases from J, with 16 bases between. From germline, CDR1 is MDHEN and CDR2 SYDVKM. The CDR3 nucleotides read TGTGCCAGCAGTTTAGGGTCAGGGCCGTCCCCCTACGAGCAGTACTTC. Translation gives CASSLGSGPSPYEQYF. The variable domain in full, with the rest retrieved from reference TRBV28 and TRBJ2-7, is DVKVTQSSRYLVKRTGEKVFLECVQDMDHENMFWYRQDPGLGLRLIYFSYDVKMKEKGDIPEGYSVSREKKERFSLILESASTNQTSMYLCASSLGSGPSPYEQYFGPGTRLTVT.

V is TRBV29-1 and J is TRBJ2-3; TRBD1 might be the D (5 bases). The CDR3 is 13 amino acids. V gave up 4 bases and J gave up 4 bases, with 12 bases separating them. Germline V CDR1 and CDR2: SQVTM, ANQGSEA. The CDR3 reads CSVVLGAADTQYF. Written as DNA, the CDR3 is TGCAGCGTTGTCTTAGGGGCGGCAGATACGCAGTATTTT.

The V gene is TRBV6-1, the J gene TRBJ2-7, with D hard to call. Trimming left V 0 bases short and J 2 bases short, with 14 bases between. The CDR3 covers 16 residues. CDR1 and CDR2 from the germline V gene are MNHNS and SASEGT. CDR3 sequence reads: CASSEALGSKTYEQYF. The CDR3 region has the DNA TGTGCCAGCAGTGAAGCGCTTGGGTCTAAAACCTACGAGCAGTACTTC.

The chain has TRBV7-9 and TRBJ2-2; D ambiguous. V lost 10 bases and J lost 6, with 3 bases in between. The CDR3 contains 9 residues. Germline CDR1 is SEHNR and CDR2 is FQNEAQ (reference sequence). This CDR3 reads CATPGELFF. The CDR3 DNA is TGTGCCACCCCCGGGGAGCTGTTTTTT.

The genes are TRBV6-2 or TRBV6-3 and TRBJ1-2; D is possibly TRBD1 (6 bases). The V and J ends lost 2 bases and 7 bases respectively, with 14 bases between them. The germline V gene has CDR1 MNHEY and CDR2 SVGEGT. CDR3 length: 14 amino acids. The CDR3 nucleotides are TGTGCCAGCAGTTACCGGCCGCGAGGGGGTGGCTACACCTTC. Residues: CASSYRPRGGGYTF.

This CDR3 reads CASSATWLQQFF. The CDR3 nucleotides read TGTGCCAGCAGTGCGACTTGGCTTCAGCAGTTCTTC. The V and J genes are TRBV11-3 and TRBJ2-1; D remains unclear. Germline CDR1 is SGHNT and CDR2 is YENEEA. With 6 bases removed from V and 11 bases from J, the gap between germline ends came to 14 bases. The CDR3 covers 12 residues.

The V gene is TRBV28, the J gene TRBJ2-1, with TRBD1 as a possible D gene (6 bases). This CDR3 spans 13 amino acids. Germline-derived CDR1 and CDR2 are MDHEN and SYDVKM. Trimming shortened V by 2 bases and J by 8 bases, and 10 bases separated the two germline ends. CDR3 region: CASSLQGRHEQFF. The CDR3 bases are TGTGCCAGCAGTTTACAGGGGAGACATGAGCAGTTCTTC.

This clone was observed a single time. The CDR3 spells CASGIRDRGNQPQHF. The CDR3 nucleotides are TGTGCCAGCGGAATCCGGGACAGAGGCAATCAGCCCCAGCATTTT. This sequence joins TRBV7-8 and TRBJ1-5; 7 nucleotides match TRBD1. Trimming cost V 8 bases and J 2 bases; bases outside gene matches: 9. From germline, CDR1 is SGHVS and CDR2 FQNEAQ. This CDR3 region has 15 residues.

The V call is TRBV6-5, the J call TRBJ2-5, with TRBD1 identical over 7 bases. The CDR3 is made up of 14 amino acids. With 4 bases clipped from V and 5 bases from J, the junction kept 7 bases outside the gene matches. Per germline, CDR1 MNHEY and CDR2 SVGAGI. CDR3 region: CASSFTGQQETQYF. CDR3 in DNA: TGTGCCAGCAGTTTTACGGGACAGCAGGAGACCCAGTACTTC.

The rearrangement uses TRBV5-1 and TRBJ1-5; D perhaps matches TRBD1 (5 bases). This CDR3 has 13 amino acids. The germline CDR1 and CDR2 sequences are SGHRS and YFSETQ. With 1 base removed from V and 7 bases from J, the gap between germline ends came to 9 bases. CDR3 loop: CASSLSGDQPQHF. The DNA of the CDR3 is TGCGCCAGCAGCTTGTCTGGGGACCAGCCCCAGCATTTT.

The rearrangement links TRBV4-1 to TRBJ1-3; tentatively, D is TRBD1 (6 bases). Looked up from germline, CDR1 is MGHRA and CDR2 is YSYEKL. Trimming pared 4 bases from V and 2 bases from J, leaving 9 bases between. This CDR3 has 14 amino acids. Here the CDR3 DNA reads TGCGCCAGCAGCCCGACAGGCCCTGGAAACACCATATATTTT. It yields the protein CASSPTGPGNTIYF.

This chain connects TRBV6-5 to TRBJ1-3; a possible D gene is TRBD1 (6 bases). Germline loops: CDR1 MNHEY, CDR2 SVGAGI. CDR3 length equals 15 residues. Trimming took 0 bases from V and 2 from J, leaving 8 bases between them. The chain's CDR3 is CASSYSAGAGNTIYF. The CDR3 region has the DNA TGTGCCAGCAGTTACTCGGCAGGGGCTGGAAACACCATATATTTT.

The V and J genes are TRBV28 and TRBJ2-5, with a tentative D call TRBD1 (5 bases). The CDR3 is made up of 15 amino acids. Trimming shortened V by 2 bases and J by 2 bases, and 12 bases separated the two germline ends. The germline V gene encodes CDR1 MDHEN and CDR2 SYDVKM. The CDR3 here is CASSLIWGVQETQYF. DNA for the CDR3: TGTGCCAGCAGTTTAATTTGGGGCGTACAAGAGACCCAGTACTTC.

Concerning this clone: The identical CDR3 is also encoded by other nucleotide sequences in the sample. V gene TRBV19 combines with J gene TRBJ2-5; D call uncertain. The germline V gene has CDR1 LNHDA and CDR2 SQIVND (reference sequence). Trimming pared 3 bases from V and 5 bases from J, leaving 4 bases between. The CDR3 consists of 11 residues. The CDR3: CASSMGETQYF. CDR3 sequence (DNA): TGTGCCAGTAGTATGGGGGAGACCCAGTACTTC. The entire variable domain, with the rest obtained from reference TRBV19 and TRBJ2-5, is as follows: DGGITQSPKYLFRKEGQNVTLSCEQNLNHDAMYWYRQDPGQGLRLIYYSQIVNDFQKGDIAEGYSVSREKKESFPLTVTSAQKNPTAFYLCASSMGETQYFGPGTRLLVL.

The chain has TRBV9 and TRBJ2-1, with TRBD2 matching over 9 bases. Trimming at V came to 0 bases and at J to 0 bases, leaving 4 bases not matched to a gene. The CDR3 contains 17 residues. Per germline, CDR1 SGDLS and CDR2 YYNGEE. CDR3 sequence: CASSVGSSGTSYNEQFF. Written as DNA, the CDR3 is TGTGCCAGCAGCGTAGGTTCTAGCGGGACCTCCTACAATGAGCAGTTCTTC.

The chain employs TRBV3-1 (or the pseudogene TRBV3-2) and TRBJ2-1; weak D call: TRBD2 (6 bases). Germline V gives CDR1 LGHDT, CDR2 YNNKEL (reference sequence). The germline V and J ends were trimmed by 1 base and 4 bases, with 17 bases remaining between them. The CDR3 totals 17 residues. CDR3 nucleotides: TGTGCCAGCAGCCAAGTCGCGGGACTCCAGAATTACAATGAGCAGTTCTTC. It encodes CASSQVAGLQNYNEQFF.

This clone was observed a few times. The chain couples TRBV7-9 to TRBJ1-5; TRBD1 matches 9 bases. Germline CDR1 reads SEHNR; CDR2 reads FQNEAQ (reference sequence). The CDR3 extends over 18 amino acids. V lost 0 bases and J lost 1; bases outside the gene matches: 7. The CDR3 sequence is CASSLARGGTGSNQPQHF. CDR3 nucleotide sequence: TGTGCCAGCAGCTTAGCGCGTGGAGGGACAGGGAGCAATCAGCCCCAGCATTTT.

V usage is TRBV2 and J usage is TRBJ1-2; 9 bases fit TRBD1. J was trimmed by 1 base and V by 4 bases; bases with no gene match: 4. This CDR3 is 15 amino acids long. CDR1 is SNHLY, CDR2 FYNNEI, per germline. DNA for the CDR3: TGTGCCAGCAGTGGCCGGACAGGGGTTAACTATGGCTACACCTTC. As protein: CASSGRTGVNYGYTF.

The V gene is TRBV6-1, the J gene TRBJ2-1; D is possibly TRBD1 or TRBD2 (5 bases each). The CDR3 covers 17 residues. Germline assignment: CDR1 MNHNS and CDR2 SASEGT. Trimming took off 0 bases at V and 2 bases at J, with 14 bases between the two ends. The CDR3 nucleotides read TGTGCCAGCAGTGAAGCGTTGCCATGGGACCCCTACAATGAGCAGTTCTTC. It translates to CASSEALPWDPYNEQFF.